What follows is one T cell receptor beta chain and its context. The antigen is not known. This sample is part of a study of cytomegalovirus exposure and HLA in healthy donors. The wider study: Among the approximately 400 donors who were genotyped, about 86% fell in the genetic ancestry cluster that is associated with self-reported Caucasian donors. Study-level findings and limits: With later analysis, a missense DCLRE1C variant became linked to TCR beta V- and J-gene trimming.

PCR employed 60 Vbeta and 13 Jbeta primers. Using immunoSEQ multiplex PCR, the repertoire was profiled, and TCRdb retains in-frame clones only, with some absent. The sample records some 190,000 clones, 60% to 80% being singletons. The ends lost 4 bases at V and 4 bases at J; junction bases unmatched: 8. The CDR3 is 16 residues long. The germline gives CDR1 SNHLY, CDR2 FYNNEI. This clonotype was obtained from a woman aged 25 to 39 in good health and CMV-seropositive. The sample was PBMCs. The J gene is TRBJ2-1, the V gene TRBV2, with 9 bases matching TRBD2. The CDR3 nucleotides are TGTGCCAGCAGTGGCTCCCTAGCGGGAATTTACAATGAGCAGTTCTTC. The encoded protein is CASSGSLAGIYNEQFF.